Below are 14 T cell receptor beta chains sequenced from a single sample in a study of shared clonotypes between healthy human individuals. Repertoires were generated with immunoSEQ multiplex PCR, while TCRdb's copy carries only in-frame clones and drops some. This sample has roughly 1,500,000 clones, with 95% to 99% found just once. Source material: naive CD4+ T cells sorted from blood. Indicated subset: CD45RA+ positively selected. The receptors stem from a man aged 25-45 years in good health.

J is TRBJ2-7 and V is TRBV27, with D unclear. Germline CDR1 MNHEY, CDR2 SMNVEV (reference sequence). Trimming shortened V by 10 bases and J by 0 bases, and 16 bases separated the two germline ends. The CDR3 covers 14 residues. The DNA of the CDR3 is TGTGCCACGCCCATTGAAGGGCGCTCCTACGAGCAGTACTTC. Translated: CATPIEGRSYEQYF.

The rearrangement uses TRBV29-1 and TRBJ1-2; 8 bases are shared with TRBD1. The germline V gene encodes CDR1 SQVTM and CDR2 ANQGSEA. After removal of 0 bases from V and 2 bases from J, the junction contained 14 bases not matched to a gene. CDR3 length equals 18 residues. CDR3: CSVEDLSTGGTWNYGYTF. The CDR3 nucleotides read TGCAGCGTTGAAGATCTATCTACAGGGGGGACTTGGAACTATGGCTACACCTTC.

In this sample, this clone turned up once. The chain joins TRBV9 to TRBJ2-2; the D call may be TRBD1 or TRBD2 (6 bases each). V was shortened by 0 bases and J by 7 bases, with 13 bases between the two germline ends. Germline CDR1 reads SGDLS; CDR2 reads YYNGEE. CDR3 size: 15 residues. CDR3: CASSVAGAMVGELFF. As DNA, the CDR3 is TGTGCCAGCAGCGTAGCGGGGGCGATGGTCGGGGAGCTGTTTTTT.

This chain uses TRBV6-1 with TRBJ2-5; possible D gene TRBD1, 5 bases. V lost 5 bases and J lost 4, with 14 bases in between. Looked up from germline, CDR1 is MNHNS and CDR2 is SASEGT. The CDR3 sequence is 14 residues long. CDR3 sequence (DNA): TGTGCCAGCAGTCCCAGGGTTCGGGCAGAGACCCAGTACTTC. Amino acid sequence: CASSPRVRAETQYF.

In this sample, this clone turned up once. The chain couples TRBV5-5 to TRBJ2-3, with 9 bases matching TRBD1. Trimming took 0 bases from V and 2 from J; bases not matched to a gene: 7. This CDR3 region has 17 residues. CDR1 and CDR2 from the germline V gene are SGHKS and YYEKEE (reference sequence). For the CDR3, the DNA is TGTGCCAGCAGCTTGGGGACAGGGGCCGGGTTCACAGATACGCAGTATTTT. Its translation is CASSLGTGAGFTDTQYF.

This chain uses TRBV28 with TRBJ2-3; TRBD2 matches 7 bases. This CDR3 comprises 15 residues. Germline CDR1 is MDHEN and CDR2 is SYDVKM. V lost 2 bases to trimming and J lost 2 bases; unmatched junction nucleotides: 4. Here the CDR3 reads CASSLGGGATDTQYF. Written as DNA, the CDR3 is TGTGCCAGCAGTTTAGGGGGGGGTGCCACAGATACGCAGTATTTT. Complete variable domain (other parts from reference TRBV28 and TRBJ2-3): DVKVTQSSRYLVKRTGEKVFLECVQDMDHENMFWYRQDPGLGLRLIYFSYDVKMKEKGDIPEGYSVSREKKERFSLILESASTNQTSMYLCASSLGGGATDTQYFGPGTRLTVL.

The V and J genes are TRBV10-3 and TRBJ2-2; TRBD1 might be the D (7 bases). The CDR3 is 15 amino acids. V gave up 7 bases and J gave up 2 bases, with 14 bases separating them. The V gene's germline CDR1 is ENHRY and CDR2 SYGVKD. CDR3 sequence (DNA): TGTGCCATCACTGACCAGGGGGGTAACACCGGGGAGCTGTTTTTT. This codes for CAITDQGGNTGELFF.

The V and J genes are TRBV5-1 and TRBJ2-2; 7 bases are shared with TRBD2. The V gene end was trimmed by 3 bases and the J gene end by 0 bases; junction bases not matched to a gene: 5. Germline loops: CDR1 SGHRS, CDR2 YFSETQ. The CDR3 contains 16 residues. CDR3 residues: CASSSTSESNTGELFF. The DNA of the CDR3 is TGCGCCAGCAGCTCCACTAGCGAGTCGAACACCGGGGAGCTGTTTTTT.

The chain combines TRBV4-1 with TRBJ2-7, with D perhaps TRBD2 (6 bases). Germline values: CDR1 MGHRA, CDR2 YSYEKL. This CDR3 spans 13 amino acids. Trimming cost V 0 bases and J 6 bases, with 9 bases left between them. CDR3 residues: CASSQEEGREQYF. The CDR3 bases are TGCGCCAGCAGCCAAGAGGAGGGACGCGAGCAGTACTTC.

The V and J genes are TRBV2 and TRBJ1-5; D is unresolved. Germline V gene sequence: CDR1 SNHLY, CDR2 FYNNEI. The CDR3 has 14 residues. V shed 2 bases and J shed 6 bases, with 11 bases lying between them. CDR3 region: CASSERTLGQPQHF. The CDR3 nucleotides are TGTGCCAGCAGTGAACGTACCCTTGGTCAGCCCCAGCATTTT.

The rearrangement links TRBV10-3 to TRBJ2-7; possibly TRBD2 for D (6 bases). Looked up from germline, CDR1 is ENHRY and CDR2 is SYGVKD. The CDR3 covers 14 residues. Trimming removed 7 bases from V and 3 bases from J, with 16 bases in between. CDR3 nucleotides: TGTGCCATCACCGACCGGGGGTCCCTCTACGAGCAGTACTTC. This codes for CAITDRGSLYEQYF.

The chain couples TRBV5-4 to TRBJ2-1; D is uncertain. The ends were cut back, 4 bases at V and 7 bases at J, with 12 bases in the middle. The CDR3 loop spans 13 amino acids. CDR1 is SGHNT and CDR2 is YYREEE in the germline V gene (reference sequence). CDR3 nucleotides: TGTGCCAGCAGCCCGACGGGTGGGAATGAGCAGTTCTTC. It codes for CASSPTGGNEQFF. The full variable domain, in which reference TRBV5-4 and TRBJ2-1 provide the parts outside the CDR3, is ETGVTQSPTHLIKTRGQQVTLRCSSQSGHNTVSWYQQALGQGPQFIFQYYREEENGRGNFPPRFSGLQFPNYSSELNVNALELDDSALYLCASSPTGGNEQFFGPGTRLTVL.

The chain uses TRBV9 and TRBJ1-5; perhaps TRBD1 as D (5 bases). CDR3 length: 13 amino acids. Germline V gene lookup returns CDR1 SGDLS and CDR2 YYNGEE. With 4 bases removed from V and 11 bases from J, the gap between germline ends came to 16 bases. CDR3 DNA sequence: TGTGCCAGCAGCCTGACCCCAACAGGTTCCCAGCATTTT. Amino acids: CASSLTPTGSQHF.

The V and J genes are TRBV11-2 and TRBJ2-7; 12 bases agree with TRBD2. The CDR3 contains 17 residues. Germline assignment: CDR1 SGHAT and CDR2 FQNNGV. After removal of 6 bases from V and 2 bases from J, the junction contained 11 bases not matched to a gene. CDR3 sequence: CASRLTSGRYGAYEQYF. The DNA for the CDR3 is TGTGCCAGCAGATTGACTAGCGGGAGATACGGGGCCTACGAGCAGTACTTC.